The sequence of this TCR beta chain was determined in a study of blood T cell repertoires in COVID-19 (dated by TCRdb to 2018 to 2021). At the level of the whole study: Collaborator samples came from the United States, Italy and Spain and covered acute and convalescent phases of COVID-19. The material from the prospective study consisted of cDNA or gDNA derived from T cells, B-cell-depleted T cells, or PBMCs. Subjects who had been exposed to COVID-19, were actively infected with it, or had recovered from it provided the deeply sampled blood TCRbeta repertoires that made up the dataset. The repertoires were released in a freely available public database meant as a resource for research on the immune response to SARS-CoV-2. Samples came from the ongoing ImmuneRACE study (first 160 participants) plus 1,254 subjects from 6 global collaborators. The sample metadata nearly always contained a de-identified subject ID, COVID-19 status, age in years and sex. Where available, HLA class I and class II types were obtained from metadata supplied by the sample provider rather than from assay-based typing. Broad study findings and their caveats: How much clinical and demographic metadata was included differed by source and by participant, and the metadata was provided uncurated.

Participants in the prospective study were aged roughly 18 to 100 years, lived in more than 20 United States geographic areas, and enrolled through a virtual design. In the prospective study, participants were assigned to cohorts based on the clinical history participants reported in a screening survey and a study questionnaire. ImmuneRACE Cohort 3 recovered participants were defined by two consecutive negative NP/OP PCR tests, healthcare professional clearance, or symptom resolution. In the prospective study, mobile phlebotomists collected whole blood, serum and a nasopharyngeal or oropharyngeal swab from each participant. Over an approximately 2-month period, participants in the prospective study had the option of providing additional blood draws and questionnaires. Blood samples from the prospective study were shipped frozen or at room temperature prior to DNA extraction. The immunoSEQ Assay, a bias-controlled multiplex PCR, was used to amplify TCRbeta CDR3 regions from genomic DNA. In the source study's methods: The number of nucleated cells in each sample was estimated by amplification of reference gene primers within the assay. To quantify the absolute abundance of each unique TCRbeta CDR3 rearrangement, sequence reads were collapsed and filtered. For each sample, productive Simpson clonality was calculated by taking the square root of Simpson's diversity index across productive rearrangements. Held by TCRdb, this immuneACCESS table contains in-frame sequences only and omits some clones. Under half of the omission traces to an unresolved V gene where checked; the cause of the rest is unknown. V, J and clone size were drawn from that table, and D and trimming were deduced from the DNA. Across this sample there are fewer than 350,000 clones, with about 91% seen only once. Around 9.5% of the sample goes to the ten largest clones.

Concerning this clone: The clone's antigen remains unknown. Base-call qualities are not available, and no considerably larger clone is one nucleotide away.

This receptor was taken from a woman aged 40 to 49 who had recovered from COVID-19. Sequenced input: PBMCs or T cells enriched from blood (not recorded which).

The sequenced DNA is TGCAGTGCTAGGACAGCCTACGAGCAGTACTTC. Its coded protein is CSARTAYEQYF. This receptor chain uses TRBV20-1 and TRBJ2-7; the D region possibly corresponds to TRBD1 (5 bases align). V loses 3 bases, J loses 2 bases, and the germline ends lie 5 bases apart. The CDR3 covers 11 residues, taking in both the cysteine and the phenylalanine. Kept here is only the CDR3 DNA, which spans 33 bases and is read in frame from base 1. CDR1 is given as DFQATT and CDR2 as SNEGSKA, both from the germline V gene (reference sequence).